The sequence of this T cell receptor (beta chain) was determined in a study of T-cell memory formation after mild COVID-19. Broader study findings: Among clones contracting day 15 to 85, CD4/CD8 was balanced, whereas later expanders leaned CD4+.

For this clonotype: Its target is not known.

The germline CDR1 and CDR2 sequences are GTSNPN and SVGIG (reference sequence). The CDR3 totals 11 residues. The ends were cut back, 3 bases at V and 4 bases at J, with 4 bases in the middle. MiXCR, run by TCRdb on the 5' RACE reads, gives a single entry per CDR3 protein. The data show 550,000 to 600,000 distinct CDR3 sequences, about a fifth seen once. Material for sequencing was PBMCs or a T cell subset sorted from them (not recorded which). The clonotype originates from an adult woman who had mild COVID-19 (a few samples of this study predate the infection). Cell type and time point are not known. The chain links TRBV30 to TRBJ1-3; D remains ambiguous. The CDR3 bases are TGTGCCTGGAGGGTAGGAAACACCATATATTTT. As protein: CAWRVGNTIYF. Together with reference TRBV30 and TRBJ1-3, the CDR3 gives the full variable domain: SQTIHQWPATLVQPVGSPLSLECTVEGTSNPNLYWYRQAAGRGLQLLFYSVGIGQISSEVPQNLSASRPQDRQFILSSKKLLLSDSGFYLCAWRVGNTIYFGEGSWLTVV.